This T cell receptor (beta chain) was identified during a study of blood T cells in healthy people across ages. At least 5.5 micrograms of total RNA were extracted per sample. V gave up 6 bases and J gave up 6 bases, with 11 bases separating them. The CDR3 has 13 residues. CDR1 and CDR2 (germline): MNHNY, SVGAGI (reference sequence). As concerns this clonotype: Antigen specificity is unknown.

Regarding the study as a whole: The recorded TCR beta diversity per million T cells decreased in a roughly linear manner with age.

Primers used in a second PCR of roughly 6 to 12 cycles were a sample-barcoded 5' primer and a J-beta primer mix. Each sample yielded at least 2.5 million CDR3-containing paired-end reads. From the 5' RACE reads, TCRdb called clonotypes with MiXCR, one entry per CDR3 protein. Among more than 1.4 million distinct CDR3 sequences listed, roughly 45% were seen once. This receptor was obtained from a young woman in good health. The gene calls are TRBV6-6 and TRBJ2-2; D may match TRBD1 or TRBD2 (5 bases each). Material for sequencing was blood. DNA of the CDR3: TGTGCCAGCAGACGCAGGGACCCCGGGGAGCTGTTTTTT. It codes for CASRRRDPGELFF.